These 23 T cell receptor beta chains were all obtained from the same sample, sequenced in a study of cytomegalovirus exposure and HLA in healthy donors listed by TCRdb under 2017. The library relied on the immunoSEQ multiplex PCR assay. For the multiplex PCR, a mixture combining 60 forward primers for TCR Vbeta segments and 13 reverse primers for TCR Jbeta segments was used. TCRdb's version of the immuneACCESS table is confined to in-frame rearrangements and falls short of the full clone set. An unresolved V gene accounts for under half of the shortfall where checked; the remainder is of unknown origin. The sample yields around 67,000 clones; 55% to 70% were counted once. The top ten clonotypes cover about 3% of the sample. The sample consisted of PBMCs. Receptors were obtained from a woman aged 50 to 60 in good health and CMV-seronegative.

This clone was recorded a few times. V usage is TRBV28 and J usage is TRBJ1-1, with 10 bases matching TRBD1. The V segment lost 10 bases and the J segment 4 bases; nucleotides outside the gene matches: 6. CDR3 size: 13 residues. Germline V gene sequence: CDR1 MDHEN, CDR2 SYDVKM. This CDR3 is CATLRTGGTEAFF. As DNA, the CDR3 is TGTGCCACGCTCCGGACAGGGGGCACTGAAGCTTTCTTT.

The table lists this clone with a few counts. The chain uses TRBV15 and TRBJ2-3; 9 bases are shared with TRBD2. Germline assignment: CDR1 LNHNV and CDR2 YYDKDF (reference sequence). This CDR3 spans 17 amino acids. The V and J ends lost 0 bases and 2 bases, in that order; junction bases with no gene match: 6. The CDR3 spells CATSRDRSGGFTDTQYF. The CDR3 nucleotides read TGTGCCACCAGCAGAGACCGGAGCGGGGGGTTCACAGATACGCAGTATTTT.

The chain employs TRBV2 and TRBJ2-7; 7 nucleotides match TRBD2. This CDR3 region has 13 residues. Per germline, CDR1 SNHLY and CDR2 FYNNEI. J was trimmed by 8 bases and V by 3 bases; bases with no gene match: 7. CDR3 in amino acids: CASSEAGVGQQYF. The CDR3 region has the DNA TGTGCCAGCAGTGAGGCGGGAGTGGGGCAGCAGTACTTC.

The V and J genes are TRBV5-1 and TRBJ1-3; perhaps TRBD1 as D (6 bases). Germline V gene data show CDR1 as SGHRS and CDR2 as YFSETQ. CDR3 length equals 16 residues. The V and J ends lost 0 bases and 4 bases respectively, with 14 bases between them. In DNA form, the CDR3 reads TGCGCCAGCAGCTTGGATTTGGGGGCGACCGGAAACACCATATATTTT. It is translated as CASSLDLGATGNTIYF.

The chain employs TRBV15 and TRBJ2-7; 8 bases map to TRBD2. From germline, CDR1 is LNHNV and CDR2 YYDKDF (reference sequence). The CDR3 is made up of 17 amino acids. V lost 0 bases, J lost 0 bases, and 7 bases stayed unmatched. CDR3 sequence (DNA): TGTGCCACCAGCAGAGATCTAGGGCTAGCGGGCTCCTACGAGCAGTACTTC. Protein product: CATSRDLGLAGSYEQYF. Filled out from reference TRBV15 and TRBJ2-7, the complete variable domain reads DAMVIQNPRYQVTQFGKPVTLSCSQTLNHNVMYWYQQKSSQAPKLLFHYYDKDFNNEADTPDNFQSRRPNTSFCFLDIRSPGLGDTAMYLCATSRDLGLAGSYEQYFGPGTRLTVT.

CDR3 in DNA: TGTGCCTGGAGTCTCGGTGAGGTGGGCTACACCTTC. Translated: CAWSLGEVGYTF. This rearrangement joins TRBV30 to TRBJ1-2, with D unclear. Germline V gene data show CDR1 as GTSNPN and CDR2 as SVGIG (reference sequence). Trimming stripped 2 bases from V and 8 bases from J, with 12 bases between. This CDR3 has 12 amino acids. The complete variable domain, with remaining parts taken from reference TRBV30 and TRBJ1-2, reads SQTIHQWPATLVQPVGSPLSLECTVEGTSNPNLYWYRQAAGRGLQLLFYSVGIGQISSEVPQNLSASRPQDRQFILSSKKLLLSDSGFYLCAWSLGEVGYTFGSGTRLTVV.

This clone has a handful of counts. J is TRBJ1-1 and V is TRBV4-2; D might be TRBD1 (6 bases). Trimming removed 4 bases at V and 1 base at J, with 13 bases between. Looked up from germline, CDR1 is LGHNA and CDR2 is YNFKEQ. The length of the CDR3 is 15 residues. The CDR3 DNA reads as TGTGCCAGCAGCCGCCTGGGACATAAGAACACTGAAGCTTTCTTT. It encodes CASSRLGHKNTEAFF.

This sequence joins TRBV2 and TRBJ2-7; D might be TRBD1 (8 bases). Trimming took 6 bases from V and 1 from J, leaving 16 bases between them. Germline V gene lookup returns CDR1 SNHLY and CDR2 FYNNEI. The CDR3 runs to 15 residues. The CDR3 here is CASRGDRGGSYEQYF. In DNA, the CDR3 is TGTGCCAGCAGGGGTGACAGGGGAGGGTCCTACGAGCAGTACTTC.

The CDR3 DNA reads as TGTGCCACCAGCAGAGATAACCTAGCGGGAGGGCCTATTTCTAGCACAGATACGCAGTATTTT. It yields the protein CATSRDNLAGGPISSTDTQYF. The J gene is TRBJ2-3, the V gene TRBV15; 12 bases map to TRBD2. The trim removed 0 bases at V and 0 bases at J, leaving 13 bases unmatched. Per the germline V gene, CDR1 is LNHNV and CDR2 is YYDKDF (reference sequence). This CDR3 spans 21 amino acids. The full variable domain, rest sourced from reference TRBV15 and TRBJ2-3, is DAMVIQNPRYQVTQFGKPVTLSCSQTLNHNVMYWYQQKSSQAPKLLFHYYDKDFNNEADTPDNFQSRRPNTSFCFLDIRSPGLGDTAMYLCATSRDNLAGGPISSTDTQYFGPGTRLTVL.

The rearrangement uses TRBV6-5 and TRBJ2-1, with D possibly TRBD1 on 5 matching bases. The germline gives CDR1 MNHEY, CDR2 SVGAGI. CDR3 length equals 15 residues. V was trimmed by 0 bases and J by 5 bases, leaving 11 bases between them. The DNA for the CDR3 is TGTGCCAGCAGTTACTCAGGGCAGGGAAACAATGAGCAGTTCTTC. Protein sequence: CASSYSGQGNNEQFF.

This clone was seen more than once but under ten times. The chain uses TRBV29-1 and TRBJ1-1, with D possibly being TRBD1 (6 bases). CDR1 is SQVTM and CDR2 is ANQGSEA in the germline V gene. V dropped 6 bases and J dropped 11 bases, with 22 bases sitting between them. CDR3 size: 13 residues. Here the CDR3 reads CSVFNREGFEAFF. In nucleotides, the CDR3 is TGCAGCGTATTCAACAGGGAGGGGTTTGAGGCTTTCTTT.

The genes are TRBV2 and TRBJ2-1; 8 nucleotides align to TRBD2. The CDR3 covers 14 residues. V shed 5 bases, J shed 5 bases, and the junction held 5 bases outside the gene matches. CDR1 and CDR2 from the germline V gene are SNHLY and FYNNEI. CDR3 coding DNA: TGTGCCAGCAGTAAGGCGGGAGGCCACAATGAGCAGTTCTTC. It codes for CASSKAGGHNEQFF.

The V call is TRBV6-5, the J call TRBJ1-2; D might be TRBD1 (5 bases). Per germline, CDR1 MNHEY and CDR2 SVGAGI. V was trimmed by 6 bases and J by 1 base, leaving 15 bases between them. CDR3 length equals 15 residues. The CDR3 nucleotides are TGTGCCAGCAGCCAACGCGGGGGATTTAACTATGGCTACACCTTC. Translating gives CASSQRGGFNYGYTF.

V gene TRBV18 combines with J gene TRBJ1-4; 7 nucleotides align to TRBD1. Germline V gene sequence: CDR1 KGHSH, CDR2 LQKENI. V lost 3 bases to trimming and J lost 7 bases; unmatched junction nucleotides: 11. The CDR3 runs 16 residues. This CDR3 is CASSPYRGDRGEKLFF. The CDR3 DNA follows: TGTGCCAGCTCACCGTACAGGGGCGATCGAGGTGAAAAACTGTTTTTT.

This clone turned up a few times. V usage is TRBV4-1 and J usage is TRBJ2-7; 11 positions agree with TRBD2. Germline V lookup: CDR1 MGHRA, CDR2 YSYEKL. The CDR3 extends over 16 amino acids. Trimming at V came to 3 bases and at J to 4 bases, leaving 8 bases not matched to a gene. The CDR3 loop is CASSHGGTSGTYEQYF. The CDR3, as DNA: TGCGCCAGCAGCCACGGTGGGACTAGCGGAACTTACGAGCAGTACTTC.

The genes are TRBV7-9 and TRBJ1-2; 7 bases are a match to TRBD1. Germline V gene data show CDR1 as SEHNR and CDR2 as FQNEAQ (reference sequence). CDR3 length: 16 amino acids. Trimming at V came to 5 bases and at J to 6 bases, leaving 15 bases not matched to a gene. CDR3 in DNA: TGTGCCAGCAGCCCCAACCTCCTCGACAGGGCTGATGGCTACACCTTC. Protein product: CASSPNLLDRADGYTF.

V usage is TRBV9 and J usage is TRBJ2-5, with 7 bases matching TRBD1. Germline lookup yields CDR1 SGDLS and CDR2 YYNGEE. V was clipped by 7 bases and J by 4 bases; unmatched bases: 7. The CDR3 runs to 13 residues. CDR3 sequence reads: CASAGGEGETQYF. In DNA, the CDR3 is TGTGCCAGCGCAGGGGGAGAGGGAGAGACCCAGTACTTC.

The table lists this clone with a few counts. This sequence joins TRBV5-5 and TRBJ1-2; weak D call: TRBD1 (6 bases). CDR1 is SGHKS and CDR2 is YYEKEE in the germline V gene (reference sequence). The CDR3 totals 15 residues. The V end lost 2 bases, the J end lost 4 bases, and 15 bases lay between the germline ends. CDR3 protein: CASSLLVGTLYGYTF. In nucleotides, the CDR3 is TGTGCCAGCAGCTTACTCGTCGGGACACTCTATGGCTACACCTTC.

The chain is built from TRBV4-3 and TRBJ2-4; unclear D gene. From germline, CDR1 is LGHNA and CDR2 YSLEER. The V and J ends lost 0 bases and 0 bases respectively, with 12 bases between them. The CDR3 totals 17 residues. The CDR3, as DNA: TGCGCCAGCAGCCAAGATCTGGGCACTCTAGCCAAAAACATTCAGTACTTC. Amino acids: CASSQDLGTLAKNIQYF.

In its sample, this clone was seen once. Compared with germline, one end of the junction differs, possibly owing to a read error. This rearrangement joins TRBV5-4 to TRBJ1-1; tentative D call: TRBD1 (5 bases). Germline-derived CDR1 and CDR2 are SGHNT and YYREEE (reference sequence). The CDR3 sequence is 12 residues long. CDR3 sequence reads: CASTLDTSEAFF. In nucleotides, the CDR3 is TGTGCCAGCACCTTGGACACGTCAGAAGCTTTCTTT.

This chain uses TRBV2 with TRBJ2-7, with TRBD1 matching over 8 bases. Germline loops: CDR1 SNHLY, CDR2 FYNNEI. This CDR3 region has 13 residues. The ends lost 7 bases at V and 6 bases at J; junction bases unmatched: 8. The chain's CDR3 is CASTGDRGGEQYF. As DNA, the CDR3 is TGTGCCAGCACCGGAGACAGGGGTGGCGAGCAGTACTTC. Complete variable domain (other parts from reference TRBV2 and TRBJ2-7): EPEVTQTPSHQVTQMGQEVILRCVPISNHLYFYWYRQILGQKVEFLVSFYNNEISEKSEIFDDQFSVERPDGSNFTLKIRSTKLEDSAMYFCASTGDRGGEQYFGPGTRLTVT.

The chain links TRBV19 to TRBJ2-5; no firm D call. The V and J ends lost 4 bases and 5 bases respectively, with 14 bases between them. The CDR3 totals 14 residues. Germline assignment: CDR1 LNHDA and CDR2 SQIVND (reference sequence). CDR3: CASSTTTLRETQYF. The CDR3 DNA reads TGTGCCAGTAGTACTACTACCCTCCGGGAGACCCAGTACTTC. The variable domain in full, completed from reference TRBV19 and TRBJ2-5, reads DGGITQSPKYLFRKEGQNVTLSCEQNLNHDAMYWYRQDPGQGLRLIYYSQIVNDFQKGDIAEGYSVSREKKESFPLTVTSAQKNPTAFYLCASSTTTLRETQYFGPGTRLLVL.

DNA of the CDR3: TGTGCCAGCAGTTACCCCGGCGGGTCCTACGAGCAGTACTTC. It yields the protein CASSYPGGSYEQYF. The chain recombines TRBV6-6 with TRBJ2-7; the D gene is possibly TRBD2 (5 bases). V lost 2 bases, J lost 1 base, and 9 bases lay in between. The CDR3 runs 14 residues. Germline-derived CDR1 and CDR2 are MNHNY and SVGAGI (reference sequence).